The clone carrying this T cell receptor beta chain qualifies as large. Its target is not known. Purified naive CD4+ T cells were depleted of CD25+ Tregs. There are 13 residues in the CDR3. J lost 5 bases, V lost 8 bases, and 3 bases had no gene match. Germline-derived CDR1 and CDR2 are ENHRY and SYGVKD. Semi-nested PCR with Nested Universal Primer A followed constant-region reverse priming of full-length variable regions. One entry per CDR3 protein results from TCRdb running MiXCR on the 5' RACE reads. The sample gives around 5,300 distinct CDR3 sequences, about two thirds of which show up once; almost 3.5% is in the top ten. The study's findings and limits: Tumor memory CD4+ T cell TCR gene usage clustered with blood and lymph node memory CD4+ cells and lymph node naive CD4+ cells.

The TCR sequence derives from a female donor with breast cancer. Material: naive CD4+ T cells sorted from blood. As to subset: naive CD4+ T cells, CD4+CD45RA+CD25-. The chain uses TRBV10-3 and TRBJ2-1, with 10 bases that match TRBD2. The CDR3 spells CAILAGENNEQFF. The DNA of the CDR3 is TGTGCCATCCTAGCGGGGGAAAACAATGAGCAGTTCTTC.